This TCR beta chain was recorded in a study of cytomegalovirus exposure and HLA in healthy donors. Study outcomes and limitations: In a later analysis, several top co-occurrence clusters appeared linked to parvovirus B19, influenza, CMV and Epstein-Barr virus. Whilst most TCR sequences proved rare, a subset of public TCRs occurred across many donors.

Trimming removed 0 bases from V and 3 bases from J, with 10 bases in between. CDR1 and CDR2 from the germline V gene are SGDLS and YYNGEE. The CDR3 totals 14 residues. To note about this clone: The target antigen is unknown.

Primers: 60 Vbeta forward and 13 Jbeta reverse. Original processing methods: There were about 88 million unique TCR beta chains by a later count, and about 12 million of them were shared. TCRdb keeps only in-frame clones here, not all; method: immunoSEQ multiplex PCR. That table gives V, J and clone size, and the DNA gave D and trimming. The table includes over 100,000 clones, 76% detected once. The sample was PBMCs. V gene TRBV9 combines with J gene TRBJ2-7, with a weak D call TRBD1 (5 bases). The clonotype originates from a woman aged 45-65 years in good health and CMV-seropositive. Here the CDR3 reads CASSVVERGYEQYF. The CDR3 DNA follows: TGTGCCAGCAGCGTAGTCGAAAGGGGCTACGAGCAGTACTTC.